Each of the 15 T cell receptor beta chains below was sequenced from the same sample in a study of T cell clones after liver transplantation. Profiling relied on immunoSEQ multiplex PCR, and the TCRdb table lists in-frame clones only, not all of them. In the table there are 20,000 to 25,000 clones, 80% to 95% of which are singletons. The material was CD8+ T cells from blood, obtained about 25 months after liver transplant. These TCRs come from a human patient who received a liver transplant. Some of the T cells may derive from the graft donor.

The CDR3 loop reads CAWSAGTGGSEQYF. The CDR3 DNA sequence: TGTGCCTGGAGTGCCGGGACAGGGGGCTCCGAGCAGTACTTC. The V gene is TRBV30, the J gene TRBJ2-5, with TRBD1 identical over 12 bases. The J call is doubtful: the DNA matches TRBJ2-7 better. CDR3 size: 14 residues. Germline V gene data show CDR1 as GTSNPN and CDR2 as SVGIG (reference sequence).

The genes are TRBV7-2 and TRBJ1-5; 8 positions match TRBD1. The germline CDR1 and CDR2 sequences are SGHTA and FQGNSA. This CDR3 is 14 amino acids long. J lost 2 bases, V lost 4 bases, and 1 base had no gene match. The CDR3 spells CASSSRGRNQPQHF. DNA of the CDR3: TGTGCCAGCAGCTCCAGGGGGCGCAATCAGCCCCAGCATTTT. Variable domain in full (rest from reference TRBV7-2 and TRBJ1-5): GAGVSQSPSNKVTEKGKDVELRCDPISGHTALYWYRQSLGQGLEFLIYFQGNSAPDKSGLPSDRFSAERTGGSVSTLTIQRTQQEDSAVYLCASSSRGRNQPQHFGDGTRLSIL.

The chain combines TRBV2 with TRBJ1-3, with D perhaps TRBD1 (5 bases). The CDR3 spans 16 residues. Trimming removed 3 bases at V and 0 bases at J, with 12 bases between. Per germline, CDR1 SNHLY and CDR2 FYNNEI. In DNA form, the CDR3 reads TGTGCCAGCAGTGAGTGGGGGGAAGGCTCTGGAAACACCATATATTTT. It codes for CASSEWGEGSGNTIYF.

The chain is built from TRBV19 and TRBJ1-1; no definite D call. Trimming removed 3 bases from V and 5 bases from J, with 13 bases in between. CDR1 and CDR2 from the germline V gene are LNHDA and SQIVND (reference sequence). The CDR3 has 14 amino acids. The DNA for the CDR3 is TGTGCCAGTAGTATGGTAGGGTCTGGTACTGAAGCTTTCTTT. Translation gives CASSMVGSGTEAFF.

V usage is TRBV9 and J usage is TRBJ2-5; D is possibly TRBD1 (7 bases). Germline loops: CDR1 SGDLS, CDR2 YYNGEE. The CDR3 runs 15 residues. Trimming shortened V by 4 bases and J by 5 bases, and 18 bases separated the two germline ends. CDR3 amino acids: CASSSRQGGAETQYF. CDR3 nucleotide sequence: TGTGCCAGCAGCTCCCGACAGGGAGGCGCCGAGACCCAGTACTTC.

The chain uses TRBV7-9 and TRBJ2-7; D may be TRBD2 (5 bases). V gave up 4 bases and J gave up 3 bases, with 16 bases separating them. CDR1 and CDR2 from the germline V gene are SEHNR and FQNEAQ (reference sequence). The CDR3 is 15 residues long. The CDR3 bases are TGTGCCAGCAGCTCAGAACACGGAGGCGTCTACGAGCAGTACTTC. Protein: CASSSEHGGVYEQYF.

The chain recombines TRBV27 with TRBJ1-5, with 7 bases aligning to TRBD1. The CDR3 covers 15 residues. After removal of 3 bases from V and 1 base from J, the junction contained 3 bases not matched to a gene. Germline V gene sequence: CDR1 MNHEY, CDR2 SMNVEV (reference sequence). CDR3: CASSLRGPSNQPQHF. DNA of the CDR3: TGTGCCAGCAGTTTGAGGGGGCCCAGCAATCAGCCCCAGCATTTT.

This clone was recorded once. This rearrangement joins TRBV29-1 to TRBJ1-2; 8 nucleotides line up with TRBD1. CDR1 is SQVTM, CDR2 ANQGSEA, per germline. The V gene end was trimmed by 7 bases and the J gene end by 6 bases; junction bases not matched to a gene: 22. CDR3 size: 17 residues. CDR3 protein: CSASGRNHFGQGDGYTF. CDR3 DNA: TGCAGCGCTTCTGGGCGGAACCATTTCGGACAGGGCGATGGCTACACCTTC.

The rearrangement uses TRBV4-3 and TRBJ2-7, with D perhaps matching TRBD2 (6 bases). V was clipped by 3 bases and J by 3 bases, with 15 bases between them. The CDR3 runs 15 residues. Germline CDR1 reads LGHNA; CDR2 reads YSLEER. CDR3 bases: TGCGCCAGCAGCCAGGTCATGGGGGACTTCTACGAGCAGTACTTC. Residues: CASSQVMGDFYEQYF.

The chain joins TRBV19 to TRBJ2-7, with D tentatively TRBD2 (5 bases). V was shortened by 4 bases and J by 2 bases, with 15 bases between the two germline ends. Germline V gene data show CDR1 as LNHDA and CDR2 as SQIVND (reference sequence). The CDR3 spans 15 residues. Here the CDR3 reads CASSTHRGPAYEQYF. The CDR3, as DNA: TGTGCCAGTAGTACTCACCGCGGGCCAGCCTACGAGCAGTACTTC.

This chain connects TRBV23-1 to TRBJ2-5; TRBD2 is a possible D gene (6 bases). TRBV23-1 is known as an ORF, though its function is uncertain. Trimming shortened V by 0 bases and J by 4 bases, and 12 bases separated the two germline ends. The CDR3 is 15 amino acids. The CDR3 loop is CASSQSVGGLETQYF. The CDR3, as DNA: TGCGCCAGCAGTCAATCTGTCGGGGGTTTAGAGACCCAGTACTTC.

The table lists this clone with a count of one. The chain joins TRBV10-3 to TRBJ2-1, with TRBD1 identical over 8 bases. Germline CDR1 reads ENHRY; CDR2 reads SYGVKD. Trimming removed 6 bases from V and 8 bases from J; junction bases left unmatched: 12. The CDR3 is 15 amino acids. The CDR3 nucleotides are TGTGCCATCAGGATCCGACAGGGGAGAGGTGATGAGCAGTTCTTC. This encodes CAIRIRQGRGDEQFF.

V gene TRBV11-3 combines with J gene TRBJ2-1; 7 positions match TRBD2. Trimming took 5 bases from V and 3 from J; bases not matched to a gene: 7. The length of the CDR3 is 15 residues. Germline V gene data show CDR1 as SGHNT and CDR2 as YENEEA. CDR3: CASSPSSGFYNEQFF. The CDR3 DNA follows: TGTGCCAGCAGCCCTTCTAGCGGCTTCTACAATGAGCAGTTCTTC.

The chain is built from TRBV29-1 and TRBJ2-2, with 7 bases aligning to TRBD1. This CDR3 is built from 12 residues. Trimming removed 5 bases from V and 3 bases from J; junction bases left unmatched: 0. From germline, CDR1 is SQVTM and CDR2 ANQGSEA. CDR3 bases: TGCAGCGTTACAGGGGACACCGGGGAGCTGTTTTTT. Translating it yields CSVTGDTGELFF.

The chain joins TRBV4-1 to TRBJ2-1, with unresolved D. V was clipped by 11 bases and J by 6 bases, with 8 bases between them. This CDR3 has 10 amino acids. Looked up from germline, CDR1 is MGHRA and CDR2 is YSYEKL. CDR3 region: CASGSNEQFF. The CDR3 nucleotides are TGCGCCTCAGGTAGCAATGAGCAGTTCTTC.